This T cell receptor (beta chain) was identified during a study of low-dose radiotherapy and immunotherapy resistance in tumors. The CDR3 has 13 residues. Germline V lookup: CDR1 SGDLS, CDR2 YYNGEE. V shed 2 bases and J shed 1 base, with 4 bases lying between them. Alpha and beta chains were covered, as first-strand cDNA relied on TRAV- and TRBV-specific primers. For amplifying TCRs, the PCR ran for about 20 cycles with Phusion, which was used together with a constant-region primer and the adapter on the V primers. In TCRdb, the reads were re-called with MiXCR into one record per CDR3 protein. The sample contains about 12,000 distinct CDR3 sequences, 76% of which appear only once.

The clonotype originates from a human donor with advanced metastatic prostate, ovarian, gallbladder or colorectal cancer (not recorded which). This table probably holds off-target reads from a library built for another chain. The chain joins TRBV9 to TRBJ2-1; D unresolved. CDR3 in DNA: TGTGCCAGCAGCGTGACATCCTACAATGAGCAGTTCTTC. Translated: CASSVTSYNEQFF.